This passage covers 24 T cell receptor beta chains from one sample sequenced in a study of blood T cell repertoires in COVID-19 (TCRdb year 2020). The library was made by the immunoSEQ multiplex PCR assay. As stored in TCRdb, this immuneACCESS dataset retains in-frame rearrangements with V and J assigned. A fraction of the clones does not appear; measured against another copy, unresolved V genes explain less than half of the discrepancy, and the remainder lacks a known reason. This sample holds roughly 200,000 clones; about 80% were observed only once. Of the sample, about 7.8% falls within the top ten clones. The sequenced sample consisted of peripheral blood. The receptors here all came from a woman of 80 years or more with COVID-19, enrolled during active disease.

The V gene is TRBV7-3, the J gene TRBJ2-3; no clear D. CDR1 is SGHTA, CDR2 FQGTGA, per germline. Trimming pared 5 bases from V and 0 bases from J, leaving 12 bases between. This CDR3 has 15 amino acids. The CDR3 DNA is TGTGCCAGCAGCCGGATTGCGGCTAGCACAGATACGCAGTATTTT. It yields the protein CASSRIAASTDTQYF.

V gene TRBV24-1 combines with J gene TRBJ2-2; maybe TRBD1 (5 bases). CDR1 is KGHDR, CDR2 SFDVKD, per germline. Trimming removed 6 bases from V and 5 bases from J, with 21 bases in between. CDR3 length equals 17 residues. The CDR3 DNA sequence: TGTGCCACCAGTAGCGTTGGGGCAGGGAAGGGGACCGGGGAGCTGTTTTTT. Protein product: CATSSVGAGKGTGELFF.

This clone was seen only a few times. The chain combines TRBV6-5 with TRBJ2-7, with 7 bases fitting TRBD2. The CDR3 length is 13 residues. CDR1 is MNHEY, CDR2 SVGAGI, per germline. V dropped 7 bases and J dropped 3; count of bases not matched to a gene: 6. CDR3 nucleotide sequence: TGTGCCAGCACTAGCGGAGTTGACTACGAGCAGTACTTC. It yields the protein CASTSGVDYEQYF.

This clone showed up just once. The CDR3 DNA sequence: TGTGCCAGCATTATATGGGGGGGAAGGCTTGGGCGAAATCAGCCCCAGCATTTT. Its translation: CASIIWGGRLGRNQPQHF. This rearrangement joins TRBV6-7 to TRBJ1-5; TRBD1 might be the D (5 bases). TRBV6-7 is filed as an ORF, its function uncertain. The CDR3 extends over 18 amino acids. Trimming took 7 bases from V and 4 from J, leaving 26 bases between them.

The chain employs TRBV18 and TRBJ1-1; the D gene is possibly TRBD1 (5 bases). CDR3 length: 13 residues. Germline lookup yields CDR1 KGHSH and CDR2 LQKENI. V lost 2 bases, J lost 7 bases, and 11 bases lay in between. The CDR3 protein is CASSPTGGVEAFF. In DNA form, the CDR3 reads TGTGCCAGCTCACCAACGGGAGGGGTTGAAGCTTTCTTT.

The CDR3 sequence: CASSFGSREAFF. The CDR3 DNA is TGTGCCAGCAGCTTCGGGTCCCGGGAAGCTTTCTTT. The chain has TRBV7-9 and TRBJ1-1; D unresolved. Trimming took 3 bases from V and 8 from J, leaving 10 bases between them. There are 12 residues in the CDR3. Per the germline V gene, CDR1 is SEHNR and CDR2 is FQNEAQ (reference sequence).

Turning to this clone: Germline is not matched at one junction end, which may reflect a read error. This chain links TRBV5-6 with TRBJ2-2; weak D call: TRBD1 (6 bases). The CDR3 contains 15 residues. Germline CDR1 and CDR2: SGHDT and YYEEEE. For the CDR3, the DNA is TGTGCCAGCACCTTGGGACAAAAGAACACCGGGGAGCTGTTTTTT. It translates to CASTLGQKNTGELFF. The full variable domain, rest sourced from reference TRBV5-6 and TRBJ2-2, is DAGVTQSPTHLIKTRGQQVTLRCSPKSGHDTVSWYQQALGQGPQFIFQYYEEEERQRGNFPDRFSGHQFPNYSSELNVNALLLGDSALYLCASTLGQKNTGELFFGEGSRLTVL.

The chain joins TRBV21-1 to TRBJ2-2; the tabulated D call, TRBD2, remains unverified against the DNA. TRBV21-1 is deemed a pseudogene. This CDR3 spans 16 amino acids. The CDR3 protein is CASSFRLAGNTGELFF. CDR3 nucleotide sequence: TGTGCCAGCAGCTTTCGACTAGCGGGTAACACCGGGGAGCTGTTTTTT.

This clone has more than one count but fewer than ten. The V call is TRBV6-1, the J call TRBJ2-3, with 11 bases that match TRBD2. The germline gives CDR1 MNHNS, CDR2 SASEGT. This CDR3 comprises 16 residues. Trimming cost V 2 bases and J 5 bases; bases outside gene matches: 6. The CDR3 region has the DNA TGTGCCAGCAGTGAATCTAGCGGGGGGCGGGGAGATACGCAGTATTTT. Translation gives CASSESSGGRGDTQYF.

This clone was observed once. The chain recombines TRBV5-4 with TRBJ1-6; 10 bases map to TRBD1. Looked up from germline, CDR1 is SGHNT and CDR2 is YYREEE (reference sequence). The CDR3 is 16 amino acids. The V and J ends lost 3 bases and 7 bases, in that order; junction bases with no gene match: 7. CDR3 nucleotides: TGTGCCAGCAGCTACGGACAGGGGGGAGGGAATTCACCCCTCCACTTT. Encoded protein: CASSYGQGGGNSPLHF.

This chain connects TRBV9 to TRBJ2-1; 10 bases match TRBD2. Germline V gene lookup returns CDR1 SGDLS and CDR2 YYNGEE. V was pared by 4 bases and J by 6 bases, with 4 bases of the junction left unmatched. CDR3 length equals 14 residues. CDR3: CASSRLAGVNEQFF. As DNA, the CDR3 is TGTGCCAGCAGCAGACTAGCGGGCGTCAATGAGCAGTTCTTC.

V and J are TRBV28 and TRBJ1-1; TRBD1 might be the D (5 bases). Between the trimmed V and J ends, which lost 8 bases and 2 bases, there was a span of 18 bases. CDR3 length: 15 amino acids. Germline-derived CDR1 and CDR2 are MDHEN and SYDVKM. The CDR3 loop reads CASRYRTNRNTEAFF. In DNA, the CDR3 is TGTGCCAGCCGATACCGGACAAACCGAAACACTGAAGCTTTCTTT.

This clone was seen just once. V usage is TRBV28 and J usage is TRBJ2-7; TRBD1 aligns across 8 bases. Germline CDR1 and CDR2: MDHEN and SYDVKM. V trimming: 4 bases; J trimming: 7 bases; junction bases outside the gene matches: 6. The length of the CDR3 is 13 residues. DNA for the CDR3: TGTGCCAGCAGTTCGGGACAGGTCAGTGAGCAGTACTTC. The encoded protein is CASSSGQVSEQYF.

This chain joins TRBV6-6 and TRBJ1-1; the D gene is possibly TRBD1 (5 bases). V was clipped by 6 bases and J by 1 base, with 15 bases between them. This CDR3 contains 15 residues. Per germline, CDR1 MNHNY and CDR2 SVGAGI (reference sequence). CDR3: CASRKPQGANTEAFF. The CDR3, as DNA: TGTGCCAGCAGGAAGCCCCAGGGTGCGAACACTGAAGCTTTCTTT.

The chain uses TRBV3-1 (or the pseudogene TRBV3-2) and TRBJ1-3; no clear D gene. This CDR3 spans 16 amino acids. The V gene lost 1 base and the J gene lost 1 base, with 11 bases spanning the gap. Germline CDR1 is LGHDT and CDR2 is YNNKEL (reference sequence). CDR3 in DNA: TGTGCCAGCAGCCAAGCATTCGAGTTATCTGGAAACACCATATATTTT. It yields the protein CASSQAFELSGNTIYF.

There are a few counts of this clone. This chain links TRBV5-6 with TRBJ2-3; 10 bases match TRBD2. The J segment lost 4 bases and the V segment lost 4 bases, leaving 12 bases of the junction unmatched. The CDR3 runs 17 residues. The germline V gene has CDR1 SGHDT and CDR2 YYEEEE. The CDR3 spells CASSVITSGTIADTQYF. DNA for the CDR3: TGTGCCAGCAGCGTGATTACTAGCGGGACTATCGCAGATACGCAGTATTTT.

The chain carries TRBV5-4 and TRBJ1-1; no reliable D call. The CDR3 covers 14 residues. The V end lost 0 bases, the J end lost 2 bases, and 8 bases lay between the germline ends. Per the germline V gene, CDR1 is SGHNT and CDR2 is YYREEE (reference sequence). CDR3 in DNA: TGTGCCAGCAGCTTGGCCTCTATAAACACTGAAGCTTTCTTT. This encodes CASSLASINTEAFF.

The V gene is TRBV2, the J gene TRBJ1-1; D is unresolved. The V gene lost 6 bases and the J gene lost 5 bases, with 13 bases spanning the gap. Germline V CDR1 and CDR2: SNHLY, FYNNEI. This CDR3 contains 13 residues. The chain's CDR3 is CASRAQRSTEAFF. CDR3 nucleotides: TGTGCCAGCAGGGCACAGCGGTCGACTGAAGCTTTCTTT. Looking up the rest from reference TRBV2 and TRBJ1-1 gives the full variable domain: EPEVTQTPSHQVTQMGQEVILRCVPISNHLYFYWYRQILGQKVEFLVSFYNNEISEKSEIFDDQFSVERPDGSNFTLKIRSTKLEDSAMYFCASRAQRSTEAFFGQGTRLTVV.

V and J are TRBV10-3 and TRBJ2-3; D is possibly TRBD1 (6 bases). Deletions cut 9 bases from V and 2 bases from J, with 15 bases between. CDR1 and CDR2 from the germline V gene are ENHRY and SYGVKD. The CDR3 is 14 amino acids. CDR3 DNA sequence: TGTGCCATTAGAGGGGGTAGTGCCACAGATACGCAGTATTTT. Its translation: CAIRGGSATDTQYF.

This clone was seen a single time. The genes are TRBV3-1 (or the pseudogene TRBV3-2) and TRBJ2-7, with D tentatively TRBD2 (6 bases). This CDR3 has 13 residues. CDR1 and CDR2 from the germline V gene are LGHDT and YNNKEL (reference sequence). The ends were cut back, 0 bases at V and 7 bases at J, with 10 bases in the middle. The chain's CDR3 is CASSQDRLAEQYF. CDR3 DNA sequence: TGTGCCAGCAGCCAAGATCGGCTAGCGGAGCAGTACTTC.

The CDR3 region has the DNA TGCGCCAGCAGCACCGCAGGGGCCGGGGAGCTGTTTTTT. Protein product: CASSTAGAGELFF. The chain employs TRBV5-1 and TRBJ2-2; weak D call: TRBD1 (6 bases). V was cut by 4 bases and J by 6 bases, with 10 bases left in between. Germline CDR1 reads SGHRS; CDR2 reads YFSETQ. This CDR3 contains 13 residues. Full variable domain (outside the CDR3, taken from reference TRBV5-1 and TRBJ2-2): KAGVTQTPRYLIKTRGQQVTLSCSPISGHRSVSWYQQTPGQGLQFLFEYFSETQRNKGNFPGRFSGRQFSNSRSEMNVSTLELGDSALYLCASSTAGAGELFFGEGSRLTVL.

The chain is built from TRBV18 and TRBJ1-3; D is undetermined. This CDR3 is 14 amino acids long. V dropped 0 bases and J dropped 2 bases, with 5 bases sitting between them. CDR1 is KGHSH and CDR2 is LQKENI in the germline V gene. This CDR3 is CASSPPAPGNTIYF. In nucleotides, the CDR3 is TGTGCCAGCTCACCACCAGCTCCTGGAAACACCATATATTTT.

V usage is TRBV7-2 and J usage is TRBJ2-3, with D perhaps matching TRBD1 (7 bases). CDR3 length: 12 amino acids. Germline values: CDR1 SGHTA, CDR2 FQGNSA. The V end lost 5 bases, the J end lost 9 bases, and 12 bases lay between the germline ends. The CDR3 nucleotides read TGTGCCAGCAGCCCTGCGGGACAGACGCAGTATTTT. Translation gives CASSPAGQTQYF. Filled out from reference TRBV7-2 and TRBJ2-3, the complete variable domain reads GAGVSQSPSNKVTEKGKDVELRCDPISGHTALYWYRQSLGQGLEFLIYFQGNSAPDKSGLPSDRFSAERTGGSVSTLTIQRTQQEDSAVYLCASSPAGQTQYFGPGTRLTVL.

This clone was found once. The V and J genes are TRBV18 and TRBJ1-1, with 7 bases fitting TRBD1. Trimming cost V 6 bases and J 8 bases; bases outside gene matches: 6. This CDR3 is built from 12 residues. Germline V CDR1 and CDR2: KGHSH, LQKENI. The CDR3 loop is CASSPRGREAFF. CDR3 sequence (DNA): TGTGCCAGCTCCCCGAGGGGGCGAGAAGCTTTCTTT.